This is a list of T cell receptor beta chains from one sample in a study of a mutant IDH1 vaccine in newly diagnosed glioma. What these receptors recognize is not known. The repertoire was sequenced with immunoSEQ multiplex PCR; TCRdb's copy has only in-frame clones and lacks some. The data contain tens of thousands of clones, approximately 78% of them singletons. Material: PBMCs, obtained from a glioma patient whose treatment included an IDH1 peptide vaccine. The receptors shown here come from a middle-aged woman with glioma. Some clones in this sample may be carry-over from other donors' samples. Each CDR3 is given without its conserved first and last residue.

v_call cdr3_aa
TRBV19 ASDQGRGAKNIQY
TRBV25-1 ASSGERLQETQY
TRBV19 ASSIAGGDTEAF
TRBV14 ASSRPGNTIY
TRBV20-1 SARVGGEQF
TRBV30 AWSVIGSGNTIY
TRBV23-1 ASSHLGQQETQY
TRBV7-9 ASSLMAGLT
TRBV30 AWSRTGSGHEKLF
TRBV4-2 ASAVTSGGGETQY
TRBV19 ASSIEGSRGYT
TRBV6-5 ASSYQNSYEQY
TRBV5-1 ASSLEARAQETQY
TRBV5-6 ASSTGLRGDTEAF
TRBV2 AIPAGTGGVGEQF
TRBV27 ASSLSGRGNEQF
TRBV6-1 ASSRNPGSYNEQF
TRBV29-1 SVEGTSGGAADTQY
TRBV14 ASSQERLFNEKLF
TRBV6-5 ASSYRVTSTNEKLF
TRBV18 ASSPAWGGGEYEQY
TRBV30 AWSVPPFYGGYT
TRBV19 ASRSPDRGGGETQY
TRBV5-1 ASSLGGERETQY
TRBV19 ASNPTGNQPQH
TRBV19 ASSIYQGYEQY
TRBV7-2 ASSLMTYEQY
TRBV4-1 ASSLGLAGGWVLAKNIQY
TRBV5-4 ASSLKQAGGTQY
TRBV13 ASSLGGIDTQY
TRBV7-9 ASSLLDTQY
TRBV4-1 ASSQEPGLGWGGEQY
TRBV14 ASSQVSSWTGELF
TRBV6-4 ASSESGAGGTEAF
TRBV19 ASSRTSGGLSAYNEQF
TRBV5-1 ASSLEKGTADEQF
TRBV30 AWSAVSGREQY
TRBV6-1 ASSELGTGFGDTEAF
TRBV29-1 SVEGDSELF
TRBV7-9 ASSLPGDGYT
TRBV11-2 ASSFGGVQNTEAF
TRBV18 ASSPSYNSPLH
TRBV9 ASSPPTYGYT
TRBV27 ASSWGRESNQPQH
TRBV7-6 ASSLTDRGGYT
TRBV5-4 ASSRDARGTTEAF
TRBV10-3 AISADRTGGANVLT
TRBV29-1 SVRTGFYEQY
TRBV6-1 ASRGTGGLNSPLH
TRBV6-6 ASSYPRVEAF
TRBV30 AWSGTGLMNTEAF
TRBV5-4 ASSGRGRGAGELF
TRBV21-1 ASSSPEGHLSFEQY
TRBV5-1 ASSLSGTSTDTQY
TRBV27 ASSPSLGAGANVLT
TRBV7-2 ASSLMPTNYGYT
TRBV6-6 ASTGSFQPGNEQF
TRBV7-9 ASSLQSYEQY
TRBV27 ASLDFTRDSRPYEQY
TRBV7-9 ASSLPADYGYT